This T cell receptor (beta chain) is from a study of early T cells in non-severe SARS-CoV-2 infection. The CDR3 has 15 amino acids. The V gene's germline CDR1 is SGHDT and CDR2 YYEEEE. The V and J ends lost 0 bases and 4 bases, in that order; junction bases with no gene match: 1. Unique molecular identifiers tagged individual cDNA molecules. Using its own MiXCR run on the 5' RACE reads, TCRdb lists one record per CDR3 protein. The profile shows tens of thousands of distinct CDR3 sequences, 11% of them singletons. The chain is built from TRBV5-6 and TRBJ2-3; 11 positions match TRBD2. Sequencing was done on a sample of whole blood. The receptor was isolated from an adult who was a healthcare worker with PCR-confirmed SARS-CoV-2 infection or an uninfected control (not recorded which). CDR3 bases: TGTGCCAGCAGCTTGGAGGGACTAGCGGCAGATACGCAGTATTTT. Translation: CASSLEGLAADTQYF.